What follows is one T cell receptor (beta chain) and its context. The junction departs from the called germline gene at one end, perhaps through a read error. The data derive from a study of blood T cells in healthy people across ages. A second PCR, run for roughly 7 to 12 cycles, used a sample-barcoded 5' primer plus a J-beta primer mix. There were at least 2.5 million CDR3-containing paired-end reads obtained from each sample. TCRdb redid the calling of the 5' RACE reads with MiXCR, one entry per CDR3 protein. The data hold 850,000 to 1,000,000 distinct CDR3 sequences, with 51% observed a single time. The CDR3 consists of 14 residues. Germline CDR1 reads SGHRS; CDR2 reads YFSETQ.

The chain is built from TRBV5-1 and TRBJ2-7, with D unresolved. This sequence originates from a woman aged 55-69 years in good health. What was sequenced was blood. The CDR3 DNA reads as TGCGCCAGCAGCTCGGTAGTACAGCCCTACGGGCAGTACTTC. Translation gives CASSSVVQPYGQYF.